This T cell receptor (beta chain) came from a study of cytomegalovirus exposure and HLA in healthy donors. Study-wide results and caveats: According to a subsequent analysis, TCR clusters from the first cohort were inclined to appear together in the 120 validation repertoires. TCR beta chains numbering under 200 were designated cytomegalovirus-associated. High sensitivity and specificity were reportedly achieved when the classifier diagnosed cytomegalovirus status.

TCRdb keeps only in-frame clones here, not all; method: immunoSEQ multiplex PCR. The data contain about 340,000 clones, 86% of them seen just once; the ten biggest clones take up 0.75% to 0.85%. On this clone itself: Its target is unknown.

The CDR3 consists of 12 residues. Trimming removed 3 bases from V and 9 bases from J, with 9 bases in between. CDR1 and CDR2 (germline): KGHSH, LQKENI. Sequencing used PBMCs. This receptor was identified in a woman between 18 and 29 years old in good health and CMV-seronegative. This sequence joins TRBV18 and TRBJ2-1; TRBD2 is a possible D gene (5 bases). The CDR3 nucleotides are TGTGCCAGCTCACCCGAGGGAATTGAGCAGTTCTTC. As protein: CASSPEGIEQFF.